This T cell receptor beta chain appears in the sequencing data of a study of blood T cells in healthy people across ages. A J-beta primer mix and a sample-barcoded 5' primer were used in a second PCR of about 7 to 12 cycles. The template-switch adaptor was a 5' adaptor with 12 random nucleotides. It tagged each cDNA molecule. MiXCR, run by TCRdb on the 5' RACE reads, gives a single entry per CDR3 protein. Of roughly 790,000 distinct CDR3 sequences listed, roughly 44% are singletons. CDR3 length: 14 residues. V was trimmed by 6 bases and J by 2 bases, leaving 13 bases between them. The V gene's germline CDR1 is MNHEY and CDR2 SVGAGI. This clonotype was counted a few times.

The receptor's source is a woman between 55 and 75 years old in good health. Material: blood. The chain combines TRBV6-5 with TRBJ2-5, with D unclear. The CDR3 region has the DNA TGTGCCAGCAGCCTCGGGTGGGTGCAAGAGACCCAGTACTTC. Protein product: CASSLGWVQETQYF.